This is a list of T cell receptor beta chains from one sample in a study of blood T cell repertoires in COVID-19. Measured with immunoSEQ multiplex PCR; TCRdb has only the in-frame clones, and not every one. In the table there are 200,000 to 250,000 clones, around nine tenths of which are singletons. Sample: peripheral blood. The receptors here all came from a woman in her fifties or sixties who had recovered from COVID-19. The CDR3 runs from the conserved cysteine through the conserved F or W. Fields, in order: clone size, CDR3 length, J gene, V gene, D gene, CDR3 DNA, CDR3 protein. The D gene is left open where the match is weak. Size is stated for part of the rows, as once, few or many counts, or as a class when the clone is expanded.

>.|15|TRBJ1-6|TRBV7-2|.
TGTGCCAGCAGCATTCAGGGTTTGGGTAATTCACCCCTCCACTTT
CASSIQGLGNSPLHF
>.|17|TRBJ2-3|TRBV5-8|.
TGTGCCAGCAGCTTGGTCGGCGCCGGCCAGGGTACAGATACGCAGTATTTT
CASSLVGAGQGTDTQYF
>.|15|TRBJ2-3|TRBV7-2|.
TGTGCCAGCAGCTTGGGACTTCCACGTTCAGATACGCAGTATTTT
CASSLGLPRSDTQYF
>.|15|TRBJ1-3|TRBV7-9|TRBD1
TGTGCCAGCAGCTTAGGAACAGGGGTCGGAAACACCATATATTTT
CASSLGTGVGNTIYF
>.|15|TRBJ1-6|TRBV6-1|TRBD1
TGTGCCAGCTTCGCTACACAGGGGGCAACTTCACCCCTCCACTTT
CASFATQGATSPLHF
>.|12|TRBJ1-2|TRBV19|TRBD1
TGTGCCACCCGAAGAGGGGGCTTGGGCTACACCTTC
CATRRGGLGYTF
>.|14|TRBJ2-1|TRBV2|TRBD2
TGTGCCAGCAGCCTTTCTCAGCGGGGGGGTGAGCAGTTCTTC
CASSLSQRGGEQFF
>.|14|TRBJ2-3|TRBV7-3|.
TGTGCCAGCAGCTTAAATCTAGCCACAGATACGCAGTATTTT
CASSLNLATDTQYF
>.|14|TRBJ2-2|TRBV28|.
TGTGCCAGCAGTTTAGGCAGGAACACCGGGGAGCTGTTTTTT
CASSLGRNTGELFF
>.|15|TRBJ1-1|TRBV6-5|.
TGTGCCAGCAGTTACTCGAGGAGGGGCAGCACTGAAGCTTTCTTT
CASSYSRRGSTEAFF
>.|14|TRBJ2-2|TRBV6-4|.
TGTGCCAGCAGTAAGGGACAAGCAAACGGGGAGCTGTTTTTT
CASSKGQANGELFF
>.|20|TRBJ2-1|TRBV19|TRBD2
TGTGCCAGTAGTATCCTTAGGACTAGCGGGGGCCCTAACAGCTACAATGAGCAGTTCTTC
CASSILRTSGGPNSYNEQFF
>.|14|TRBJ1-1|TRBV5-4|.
TGTGCCAGCAGCGAGAGGGGCGGACAGTATGAAGCTTTCTTT
CASSERGGQYEAFF
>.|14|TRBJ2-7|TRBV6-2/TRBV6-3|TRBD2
TGTGCCAGCAGCTCGACTAGCGGGTACTACGAGCAGTACTTC
CASSSTSGYYEQYF
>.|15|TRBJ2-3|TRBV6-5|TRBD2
TGTGCCAGCAGTCTGTCTAGCGGGGCAAGGGATACGCAGTATTTT
CASSLSSGARDTQYF
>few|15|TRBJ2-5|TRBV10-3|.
TGTGCCATCAGTGATTCAGCGGCCCCCCAAGAGACCCAGTACTTC
CAISDSAAPQETQYF
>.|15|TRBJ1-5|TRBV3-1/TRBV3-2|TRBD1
TGTGCCAGCAGCCAAGGACAGGGTAACAATCAGCCCCAGCATTTT
CASSQGQGNNQPQHF
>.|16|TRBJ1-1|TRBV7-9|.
TGTGCCAGCAGCTTACCCAGGGTCGAGATGAACACTGAAGCTTTCTTT
CASSLPRVEMNTEAFF
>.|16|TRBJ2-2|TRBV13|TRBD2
TGTGCCAGCAGCCTAACTAGCGGGGGGGCTTCCGGGGAGCTGTTTTTT
CASSLTSGGASGELFF
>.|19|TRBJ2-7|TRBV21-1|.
TGTGCCAGCAGCAAAGGCCCAGGCTCACCCCCCGCCGGCGACTACGAGCAGTACTTC
CASSKGPGSPPAGDYEQYF
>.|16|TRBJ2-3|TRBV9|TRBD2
TGTGCCAGCAGCGTAGGGCTGACTAGCGGCACAGATACGCAGTATTTT
CASSVGLTSGTDTQYF
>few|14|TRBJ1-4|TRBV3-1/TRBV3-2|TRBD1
TGTGCCAGCAGCCACCGGGACAGGGGTGAAAAACTGTTTTTT
CASSHRDRGEKLFF
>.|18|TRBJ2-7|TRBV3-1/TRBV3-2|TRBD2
TGTGCCAGCAGCCAAATGGGGACTAGCGGGGCGAGCTCCTACGAGCAGTACTTC
CASSQMGTSGASSYEQYF
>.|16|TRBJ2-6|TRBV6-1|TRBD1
TGTGCCAGCAGTGAAGGACAGGGGGCTGGGGCCAACGTCCTGACTTTC
CASSEGQGAGANVLTF
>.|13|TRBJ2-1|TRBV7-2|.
TGTGCCAGCAGCTTAGCGAGCCTCTCTGAGCAGTTCTTC
CASSLASLSEQFF
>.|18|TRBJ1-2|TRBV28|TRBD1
TGTGCCAGCAGTTTTATATCCGGGTGGGACAGGGGAGTGGGTGGCTACACCTTC
CASSFISGWDRGVGGYTF
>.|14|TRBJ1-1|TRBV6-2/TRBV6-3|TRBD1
TGTGCCAGCAGTCAACAGGGGGCGCATACTGAAGCTTTCTTT
CASSQQGAHTEAFF
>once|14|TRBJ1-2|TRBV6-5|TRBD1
TGTGCCAGCAGTACCTTGGACAGGATCTATGGCTACACCTTC
CASSTLDRIYGYTF
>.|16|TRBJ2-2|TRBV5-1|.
TGCGCCAGCAGCTTTGGTCCGTCTGGAGCATCCGGGGAGCTGTTTTTT
CASSFGPSGASGELFF
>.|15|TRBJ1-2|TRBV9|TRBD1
TGTGCCAGCAGCGTAGCACAGGGGGCTAACTATGGCTACACCTTC
CASSVAQGANYGYTF
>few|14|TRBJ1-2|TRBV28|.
TGTGCCAGCGCGACGGGGTTTGGGAACTATGGCTACACCTTC
CASATGFGNYGYTF
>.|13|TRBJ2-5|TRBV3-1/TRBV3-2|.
TGTGCCAGCAGCCAAGGGACTACGGCTCCCCAGTACTTC
CASSQGTTAPQYF
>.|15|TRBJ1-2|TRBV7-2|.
TGTGCCAGCAGCTTAGCTAACCCAGGGAACTATGGCTACACCTTC
CASSLANPGNYGYTF
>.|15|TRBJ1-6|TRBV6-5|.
TGTGCCAGCAGTTACTCGACGGGGAGGGAATCACCCCTCCACTTT
CASSYSTGRESPLHF
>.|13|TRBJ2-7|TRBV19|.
TGTGCCAGTAGTAACAGGATCGTCGGCGAGCAGTACTTC
CASSNRIVGEQYF
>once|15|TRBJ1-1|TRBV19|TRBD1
TGTGCCAGTACCCCGACAGGGAAGACGAACACTGAAGCTTTCTTT
CASTPTGKTNTEAFF
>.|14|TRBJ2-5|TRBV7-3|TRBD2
TGTGCCAGCAGCCCGAGCGGGGGGGCGCAGACCCAGTACTTC
CASSPSGGAQTQYF
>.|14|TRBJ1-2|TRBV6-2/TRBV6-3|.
TGTGCCAGCAGTTACTCGGGGCGTAACTATGGCTACACCTTC
CASSYSGRNYGYTF
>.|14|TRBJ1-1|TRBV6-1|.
TGTGCCAGCAGTGAAAGTGGGGGGTACACTGAAGCTTTCTTT
CASSESGGYTEAFF
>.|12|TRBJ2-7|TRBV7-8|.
TGTGCCAGCAGCTCCCTAGTAGGCGAGCAGTACTTC
CASSSLVGEQYF
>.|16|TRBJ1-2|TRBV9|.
TGTGCCAGCAGCGTAGAGGTGGGACAACTCAACTATGGCTACACCTTC
CASSVEVGQLNYGYTF
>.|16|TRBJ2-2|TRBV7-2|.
TGTGCCAGCAGCTTAGTCAGGGGAAGGGACACCGGGGAGCTGTTTTTT
CASSLVRGRDTGELFF
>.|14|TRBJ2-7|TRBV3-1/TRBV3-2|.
TGTGCCAGCAGCTCCCGGGCAGGACTGTACGAGCAGTACTTC
CASSSRAGLYEQYF
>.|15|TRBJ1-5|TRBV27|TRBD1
TGTGCCAGCAGTTCCCACAGGGGGGGCGATCAGCCCCAGCATTTT
CASSSHRGGDQPQHF
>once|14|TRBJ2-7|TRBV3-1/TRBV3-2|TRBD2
TGTGCCAGCGATCGGGCGGGACTAGCGGAAGAGCAGTACTTC
CASDRAGLAEEQYF
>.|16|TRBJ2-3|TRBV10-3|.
TGTGCCATCAGTGAGTCAACTCAGGGGGGCCCAGATACGCAGTATTTT
CAISESTQGGPDTQYF
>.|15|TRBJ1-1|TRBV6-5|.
TGTGCCAGCGTCAAGCCGGGGGGCAGGAACACTGAAGCTTTCTTT
CASVKPGGRNTEAFF
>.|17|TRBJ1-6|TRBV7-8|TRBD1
TGTGCCAGCAGCGGAACCAGACAGGGGTTTTATAATTCACCCCTCCACTTT
CASSGTRQGFYNSPLHF
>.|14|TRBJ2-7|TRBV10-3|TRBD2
TGTGCCATCAGTTTAACTAGCGGGATCTACGAGCAGTACTTC
CAISLTSGIYEQYF
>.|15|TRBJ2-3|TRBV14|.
TGTGCCAGCAGCTTTCGACAGAGATACACAGATACGCAGTATTTT
CASSFRQRYTDTQYF
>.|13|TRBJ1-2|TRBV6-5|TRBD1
TGTGCCAGCAGGAGGACAGGGAACTATGGCTACACCTTC
CASRRTGNYGYTF
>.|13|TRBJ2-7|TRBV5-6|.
TGTGCCAGCAGCTTGTGGGGAGCCTACGAGCAGTACTTC
CASSLWGAYEQYF
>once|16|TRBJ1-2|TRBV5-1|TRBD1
TGCGCCAGCAGCTTTGAACAGGGGACCAACTATGGCGGCTACACCTTC
CASSFEQGTNYGGYTF
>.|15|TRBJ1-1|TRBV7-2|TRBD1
TGTGCCAGCAGCCCCCTCCCTCAGGGGGGCACTGAAGCTTTCTTT
CASSPLPQGGTEAFF
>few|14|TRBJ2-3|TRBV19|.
TGTGCCAGTAGTATAAGACAGGGCACAGATACGCAGTATTTT
CASSIRQGTDTQYF
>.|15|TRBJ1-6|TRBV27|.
TGTGCCAGCAGTTTATCGGCAGGGGCTAATTCACCCCTCCACTTT
CASSLSAGANSPLHF
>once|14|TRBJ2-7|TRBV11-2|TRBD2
TGTGCCAGCAGCTTAGCGGGGGGGGTCTACGAGCAGTACTTC
CASSLAGGVYEQYF